This T cell receptor (beta chain) was found in a study of blood T cell repertoires in COVID-19. Between the trimmed V and J ends, which lost 4 bases and 4 bases, there was a span of 12 bases. The germline V gene encodes CDR1 SGHNT and CDR2 YYREEE (reference sequence). The CDR3 covers 14 residues. Per the original methods: Nucleated cell number was recorded as an estimate derived from reference gene primer amplification. Profiling relied on immunoSEQ multiplex PCR, and the TCRdb table lists in-frame clones only, not all of them. D and trimming were read from the DNA, whereas the V and J calls and clone size are those reported in that table. The table records about 270,000 clones, around 89% of them present only once.

The chain uses TRBV5-4 and TRBJ2-1; no clear D. What was sequenced was PBMCs or T cells enriched from blood (not recorded which). The TCR comes from a young woman with acute COVID-19. The CDR3 nucleotides are TGTGCCAGCAGCGCCCCCAGCGTGTACAATGAGCAGTTCTTC. It is translated as CASSAPSVYNEQFF.